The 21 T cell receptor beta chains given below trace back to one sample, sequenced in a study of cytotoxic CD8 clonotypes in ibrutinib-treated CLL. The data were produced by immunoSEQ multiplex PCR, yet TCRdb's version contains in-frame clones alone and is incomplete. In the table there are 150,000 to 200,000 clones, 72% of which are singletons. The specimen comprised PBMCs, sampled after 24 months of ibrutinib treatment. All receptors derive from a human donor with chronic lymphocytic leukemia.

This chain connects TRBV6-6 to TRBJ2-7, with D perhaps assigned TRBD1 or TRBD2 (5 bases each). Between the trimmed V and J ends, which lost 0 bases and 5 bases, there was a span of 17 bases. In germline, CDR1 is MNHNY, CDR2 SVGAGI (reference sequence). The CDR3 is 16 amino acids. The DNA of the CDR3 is TGTGCCAGCAGTTACTCGACTACCGGGACCCTGCACGAGCAGTACTTC. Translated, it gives CASSYSTTGTLHEQYF.

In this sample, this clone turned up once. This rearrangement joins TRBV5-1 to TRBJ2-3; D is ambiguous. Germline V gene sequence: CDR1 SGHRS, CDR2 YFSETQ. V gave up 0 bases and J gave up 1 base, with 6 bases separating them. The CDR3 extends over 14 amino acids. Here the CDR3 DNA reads TGCGCCAGCAGCTTGGGATTGGGCACAGATACGCAGTATTTT. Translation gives CASSLGLGTDTQYF.

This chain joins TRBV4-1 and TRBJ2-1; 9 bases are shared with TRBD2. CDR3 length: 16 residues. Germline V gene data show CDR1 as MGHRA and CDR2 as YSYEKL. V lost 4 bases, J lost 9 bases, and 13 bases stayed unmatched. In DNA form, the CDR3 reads TGCGCCAGCAGCCCCGGTGTAGTAGCGGGAGACGGTGAGCAGTTCTTC. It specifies CASSPGVVAGDGEQFF.

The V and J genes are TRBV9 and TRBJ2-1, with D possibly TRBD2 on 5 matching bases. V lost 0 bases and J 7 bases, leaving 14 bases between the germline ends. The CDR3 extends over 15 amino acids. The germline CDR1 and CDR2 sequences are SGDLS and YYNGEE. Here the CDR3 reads CASSVVLDGRNEQFF. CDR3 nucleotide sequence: TGTGCCAGCAGCGTAGTACTAGATGGAAGGAATGAGCAGTTCTTC.

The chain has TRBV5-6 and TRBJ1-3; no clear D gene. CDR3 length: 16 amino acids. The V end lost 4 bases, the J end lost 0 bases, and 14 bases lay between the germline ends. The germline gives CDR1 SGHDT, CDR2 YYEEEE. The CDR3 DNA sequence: TGTGCCAGCAGCCGCCCCGACCTTAACTCTGGAAACACCATATATTTT. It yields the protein CASSRPDLNSGNTIYF.

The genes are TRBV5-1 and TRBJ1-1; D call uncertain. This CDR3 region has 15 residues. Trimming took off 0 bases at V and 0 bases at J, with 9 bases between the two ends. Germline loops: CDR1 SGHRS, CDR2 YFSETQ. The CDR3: CASSLGDNMNTEAFF. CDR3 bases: TGCGCCAGCAGCTTGGGAGACAACATGAACACTGAAGCTTTCTTT.

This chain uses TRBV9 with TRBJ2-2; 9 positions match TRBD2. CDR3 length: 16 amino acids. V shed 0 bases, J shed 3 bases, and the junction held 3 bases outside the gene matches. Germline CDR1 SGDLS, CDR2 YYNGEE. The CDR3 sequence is CASSVGGLAYTGELFF. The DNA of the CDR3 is TGTGCCAGCAGCGTAGGGGGACTAGCCTACACCGGGGAGCTGTTTTTT.

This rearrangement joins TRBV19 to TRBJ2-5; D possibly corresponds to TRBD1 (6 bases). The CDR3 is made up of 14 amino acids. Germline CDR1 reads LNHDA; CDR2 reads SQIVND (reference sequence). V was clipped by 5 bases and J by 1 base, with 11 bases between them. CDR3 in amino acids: CASSYDRTQETQYF. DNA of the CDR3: TGTGCCAGTAGTTATGACAGGACCCAAGAGACCCAGTACTTC.

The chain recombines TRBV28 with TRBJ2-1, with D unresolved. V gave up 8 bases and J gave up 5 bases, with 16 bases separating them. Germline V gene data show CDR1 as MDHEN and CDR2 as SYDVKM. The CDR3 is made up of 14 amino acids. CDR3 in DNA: TGTGCCAGCCAAAACACGGTTGACGACAATGAGCAGTTCTTC. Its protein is CASQNTVDDNEQFF.

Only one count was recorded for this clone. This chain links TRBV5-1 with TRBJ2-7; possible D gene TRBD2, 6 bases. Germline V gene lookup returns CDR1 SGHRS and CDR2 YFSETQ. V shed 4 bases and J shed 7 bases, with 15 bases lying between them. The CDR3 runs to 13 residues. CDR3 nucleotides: TGCGCCAGCAGCCCGGAGGGCCTGGGTGAGCAGTACTTC. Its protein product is CASSPEGLGEQYF.

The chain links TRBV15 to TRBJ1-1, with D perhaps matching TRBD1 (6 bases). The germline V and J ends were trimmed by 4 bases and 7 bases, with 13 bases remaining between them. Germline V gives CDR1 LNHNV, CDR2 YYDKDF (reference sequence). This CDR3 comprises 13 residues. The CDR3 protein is CATSIDRRNEAFF. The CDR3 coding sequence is TGTGCCACCAGCATCGACAGGAGGAATGAAGCTTTCTTT.

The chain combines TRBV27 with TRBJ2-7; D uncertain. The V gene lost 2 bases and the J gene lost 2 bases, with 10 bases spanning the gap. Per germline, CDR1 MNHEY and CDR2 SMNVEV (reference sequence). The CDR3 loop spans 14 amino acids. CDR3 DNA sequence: TGTGCCAGCAGTTTAAATTTCCTAGCCTACGAGCAGTACTTC. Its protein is CASSLNFLAYEQYF.

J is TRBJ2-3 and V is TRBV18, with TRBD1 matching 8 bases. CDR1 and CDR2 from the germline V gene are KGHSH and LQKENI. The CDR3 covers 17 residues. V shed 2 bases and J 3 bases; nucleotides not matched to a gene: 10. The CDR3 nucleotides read TGTGCCAGCTCACCAGTTGGAGGGACAGGAAGAACAGATACGCAGTATTTT. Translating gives CASSPVGGTGRTDTQYF.

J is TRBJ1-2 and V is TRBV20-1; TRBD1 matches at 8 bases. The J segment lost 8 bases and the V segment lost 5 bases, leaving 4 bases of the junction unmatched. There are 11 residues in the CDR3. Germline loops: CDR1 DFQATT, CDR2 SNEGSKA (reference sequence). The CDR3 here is CSAGQGEGYTF. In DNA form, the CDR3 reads TGCAGTGCTGGACAGGGTGAGGGCTACACCTTC.

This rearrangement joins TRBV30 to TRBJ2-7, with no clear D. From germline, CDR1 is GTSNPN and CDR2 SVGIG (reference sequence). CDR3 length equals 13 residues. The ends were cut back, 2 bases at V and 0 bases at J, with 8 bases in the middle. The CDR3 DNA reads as TGTGCCTGGAGTTTATCAGGCTCCTACGAGCAGTACTTC. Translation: CAWSLSGSYEQYF.

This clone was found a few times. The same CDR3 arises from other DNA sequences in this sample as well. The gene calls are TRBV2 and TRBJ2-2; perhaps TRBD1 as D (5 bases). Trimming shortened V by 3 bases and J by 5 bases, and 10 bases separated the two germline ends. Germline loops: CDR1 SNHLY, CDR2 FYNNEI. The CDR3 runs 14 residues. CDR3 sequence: CASSERQITGELFF. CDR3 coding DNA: TGTGCCAGCAGTGAGCGACAGATAACCGGGGAGCTGTTTTTT.

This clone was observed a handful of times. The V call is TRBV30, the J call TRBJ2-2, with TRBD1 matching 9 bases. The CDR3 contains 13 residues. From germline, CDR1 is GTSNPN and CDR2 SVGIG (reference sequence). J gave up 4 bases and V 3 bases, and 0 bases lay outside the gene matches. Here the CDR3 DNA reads TGTGCCTGGAGACAGGGGGCCACCGGGGAGCTGTTTTTT. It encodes CAWRQGATGELFF. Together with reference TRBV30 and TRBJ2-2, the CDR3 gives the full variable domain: SQTIHQWPATLVQPVGSPLSLECTVEGTSNPNLYWYRQAAGRGLQLLFYSVGIGQISSEVPQNLSASRPQDRQFILSSKKLLLSDSGFYLCAWRQGATGELFFGEGSRLTVL.

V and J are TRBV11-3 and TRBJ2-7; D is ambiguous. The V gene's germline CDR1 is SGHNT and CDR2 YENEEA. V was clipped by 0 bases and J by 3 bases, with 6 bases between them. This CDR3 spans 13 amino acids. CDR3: CASSLEWNYEQYF. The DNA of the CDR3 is TGTGCCAGCAGCTTAGAGTGGAACTACGAGCAGTACTTC.

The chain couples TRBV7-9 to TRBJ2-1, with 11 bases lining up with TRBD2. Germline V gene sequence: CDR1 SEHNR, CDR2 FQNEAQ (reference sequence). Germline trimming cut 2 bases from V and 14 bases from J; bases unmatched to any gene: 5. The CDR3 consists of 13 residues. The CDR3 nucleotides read TGTGCCAGCAGCTTAATACTAGCGGGAGAGGAGTTCTTC. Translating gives CASSLILAGEEFF.

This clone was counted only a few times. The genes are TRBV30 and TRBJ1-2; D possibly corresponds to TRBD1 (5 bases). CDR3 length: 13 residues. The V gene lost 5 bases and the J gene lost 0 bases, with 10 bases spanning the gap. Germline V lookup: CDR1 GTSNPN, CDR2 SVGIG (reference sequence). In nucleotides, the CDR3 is TGTGCCTGGTCCGCGGGGGCTAACTATGGCTACACCTTC. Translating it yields CAWSAGANYGYTF.

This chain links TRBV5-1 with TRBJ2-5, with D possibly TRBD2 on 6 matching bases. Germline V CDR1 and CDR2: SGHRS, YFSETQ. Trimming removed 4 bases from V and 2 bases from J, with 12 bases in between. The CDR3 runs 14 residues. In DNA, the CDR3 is TGCGCCAGCAGCCCAACGGCGGGACAAGAGACCCAGTACTTC. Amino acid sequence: CASSPTAGQETQYF.